Shown below are 29 T cell receptor beta chains from a single sample sequenced in a study of blood T cells in healthy people across ages. Primers used in a second PCR of about 6 to 11 cycles were a sample-barcoded 5' primer and a J-beta primer mix. TCRdb fed the 5' RACE reads into MiXCR, producing one record per CDR3 protein. The profile shows under 2 million distinct CDR3 sequences, approximately 32% of them singletons. The source material was blood. The source of these receptors is a woman aged 25 to 39 in good health.

The J gene is TRBJ2-1, the V gene TRBV6-1, with 7 bases identical to TRBD1. Near its end, the DNA agrees better with TRBJ2-7, so the J call may be wrong. Germline CDR1 is MNHNS and CDR2 is SASEGT. The CDR3 loop spans 14 amino acids. The CDR3 reads CASRGRQGFYEQYF. CDR3 in DNA: TGTGCCAGCAGGGGACGACAGGGTTTCTACGAGCAGTACTTC.

This chain connects TRBV30 to TRBJ1-2; tentatively, D is TRBD1 (6 bases). Trimming took off 5 bases at V and 3 bases at J, with 16 bases between the two ends. CDR1 and CDR2 from the germline V gene are GTSNPN and SVGIG (reference sequence). This CDR3 has 14 amino acids. As DNA, the CDR3 is TGTGCCTGGGGAGTACAGGGATGGGACTATGGCTACACCTTC. The encoded protein is CAWGVQGWDYGYTF.

This chain links TRBV12-3 or TRBV12-4 with TRBJ2-2; a possible D gene is TRBD2 (6 bases). Trimming stripped 3 bases from V and 5 bases from J, with 16 bases between. The CDR3 has 16 amino acids. The CDR3 DNA reads TGTGCCAGCAGTTTTGAGGCGGGGCGCGGGACCGGGGAGCTGTTTTTT. Translating gives CASSFEAGRGTGELFF.

The chain employs TRBV10-3 and TRBJ2-1, with 10 bases that match TRBD2. Germline assignment: CDR1 ENHRY and CDR2 SYGVKD. The junction had 5 bases not matched to a gene; V was cut back by 5 bases and J by 1 base. The CDR3 totals 16 residues. The CDR3 here is CAISRAGGLSYNEQFF. CDR3 in DNA: TGTGCCATCAGTCGAGCGGGGGGGCTTTCCTACAATGAGCAGTTCTTC.

The chain has TRBV27 and TRBJ2-6; possibly TRBD1 for D (5 bases). CDR3 length: 18 amino acids. CDR1 is MNHEY, CDR2 SMNVEV, per germline (reference sequence). Trimming left V 5 bases short and J 0 bases short, with 17 bases between. In DNA form, the CDR3 reads TGTGCCAGCAGTCCCGGATTGGGGCAAAACTCTGGGGCCAACGTCCTGACTTTC. Its protein is CASSPGLGQNSGANVLTF.

This clonotype was picked up many times. The rearrangement uses TRBV20-1 and TRBJ1-6; no reliable D call. The germline V gene has CDR1 DFQATT and CDR2 SNEGSKA (reference sequence). Trimming shortened V by 0 bases and J by 5 bases, and 8 bases separated the two germline ends. CDR3 length: 14 residues. CDR3 amino acids: CSARDWNNNSPLHF. CDR3 coding DNA: TGCAGTGCTAGAGATTGGAATAATAATTCACCCCTCCACTTT.

The chain recombines TRBV21-1 with TRBJ1-5; the table's TRBD1 call for D was not verified on the DNA. TRBV21-1 is a known pseudogene. This CDR3 is 16 amino acids long. In DNA, the CDR3 is TGTGCCAGCAGCCCCTCCGGGACAGGGGGCGTCCAGCCCCAGCATTTT. Translation gives CASSPSGTGGVQPQHF.

A few counts support this clonotype. The junction departs from the called germline gene at one end, perhaps through a read error. The J gene is TRBJ2-5, the V gene TRBV5-5, with D possibly TRBD2 on 6 matching bases. Germline CDR1 and CDR2: SGHKS and YYEKEE (reference sequence). The length of the CDR3 is 15 residues. DNA of the CDR3: TGTGCCAGCAGCCCGGACCGAATGACGGGAGAGGCCCAGTACTTC. Translation: CASSPDRMTGEAQYF.

This clonotype came up a few times. The chain recombines TRBV4-2 with TRBJ2-3, with 10 bases matching TRBD2. V dropped 0 bases and J dropped 0; count of bases not matched to a gene: 12. CDR1 and CDR2 (germline): LGHNA, YNFKEQ. The CDR3 is 20 amino acids. The CDR3 sequence is CASSQESSGRGLSSTDTQYF. As DNA, the CDR3 is TGTGCCAGCAGCCAAGAGTCCAGCGGGAGGGGCCTATCTAGCACAGATACGCAGTATTTT.

The gene calls are TRBV7-9 and TRBJ2-5; TRBD2 aligns across 9 bases. This CDR3 has 14 amino acids. Germline CDR1 SEHNR, CDR2 FQNEAQ (reference sequence). V trimming: 5 bases; J trimming: 9 bases; junction bases outside the gene matches: 10. The CDR3 nucleotides read TGTGCCAGCAGCCAGACTAGCGGCGTGGAGGCCCAGTACTTC. Protein product: CASSQTSGVEAQYF.

CDR3 nucleotide sequence: TGTGCCAGCAGTCCAATTACCGTAGCGGGGATTTACAATGAGCAGTTCTTC. Translation gives CASSPITVAGIYNEQFF. V and J are TRBV6-5 and TRBJ2-1; 8 bases line up with TRBD2. The CDR3 runs 17 residues. Germline V CDR1 and CDR2: MNHEY, SVGAGI. The V segment lost 5 bases and the J segment 4 bases; nucleotides outside the gene matches: 13.

The genes are TRBV27 and TRBJ1-1; TRBD1 is a possible D gene (6 bases). Germline V lookup: CDR1 MNHEY, CDR2 SMNVEV (reference sequence). The CDR3 is 14 amino acids. V was pared by 4 bases and J by 6 bases, with 15 bases between. DNA of the CDR3: TGTGCCAGCAGTTCATCAGGGGTTCCTGCTGAAGCTTTCTTT. Translating it yields CASSSSGVPAEAFF.

This clonotype was seen only a few times. The chain links TRBV5-1 to TRBJ2-1; D ambiguous. The CDR3 is made up of 17 amino acids. Germline-derived CDR1 and CDR2 are SGHRS and YFSETQ. Trimming took off 0 bases at V and 5 bases at J, with 18 bases between the two ends. This CDR3 is CASSLGASTRNNNEQFF. CDR3 sequence (DNA): TGCGCCAGCAGCTTGGGGGCCAGTACCCGGAATAACAATGAGCAGTTCTTC.

This clonotype was detected ten times or more. V gene TRBV29-1 combines with J gene TRBJ2-5, with D maybe TRBD2 (5 bases). V gave up 7 bases and J gave up 0 bases, with 9 bases separating them. Germline V CDR1 and CDR2: SQVTM, ANQGSEA. This CDR3 is built from 12 residues. In DNA form, the CDR3 reads TGCAGCGCAACCGGGAACCAAGAGACCCAGTACTTC. This sequence encodes CSATGNQETQYF.

This clonotype was counted between two and nine times. The chain is built from TRBV20-1 and TRBJ1-1, with D possibly matching TRBD1 (5 bases). Germline V gives CDR1 DFQATT, CDR2 SNEGSKA (reference sequence). The CDR3 has 14 amino acids. Trimming removed 6 bases from V and 4 bases from J, with 18 bases in between. CDR3 DNA sequence: TGCAGTGCAAAGATGTCAGGGCCCTTCACTGAAGCTTTCTTT. Residues: CSAKMSGPFTEAFF.

Turning to this clonotype: Germline and junction disagree at one end, which may indicate a read error. The V and J genes are TRBV7-6 and TRBJ2-5; no clear D gene. Per germline, CDR1 SGHVS and CDR2 FNYEAQ. The CDR3 extends over 15 amino acids. CDR3 DNA: TGTGCCTGCAGCTTAGCTTCGGCCCCGCAAGAGACCCAGTACTTC. Its translation is CACSLASAPQETQYF. Drawing the rest from reference TRBV7-6 and TRBJ2-5, the complete variable domain is GAGVSQSPRYKVTKRGQDVALRCDPISGHVSLYWYRQALGQGPEFLTYFNYEAQQDKSGLPNDRFSAERPEGSISTLTIQRTEQRDSAMYRCACSLASAPQETQYFGPGTRLLVL.

The V call is TRBV5-1, the J call TRBJ1-1; tentative D call: TRBD1 (5 bases). The germline V gene has CDR1 SGHRS and CDR2 YFSETQ. The V end was cut by 4 bases, the J end by 1 base, with 17 bases between. The CDR3 is 16 amino acids. The CDR3 loop reads CASSPGPIVGNTEAFF. Written as DNA, the CDR3 is TGCGCCAGCAGCCCGGGACCTATCGTTGGGAACACTGAAGCTTTCTTT.

Only a few counts were recorded for this clonotype. The chain recombines TRBV18 with TRBJ2-5; D perhaps matches TRBD2 (6 bases). Per the germline V gene, CDR1 is KGHSH and CDR2 is LQKENI. This CDR3 is built from 14 residues. V was cut by 0 bases and J by 4 bases, with 9 bases left in between. The DNA of the CDR3 is TGTGCCAGCTCACCACCGAGGAGGGGAGAGACCCAGTACTTC. Its protein product is CASSPPRRGETQYF.

The CDR3 protein is CASSSQRVEQYF. CDR3 in DNA: TGTGCCAGCAGTTCCCAAAGGGTTGAGCAGTACTTC. This chain links TRBV28 with TRBJ2-7, with D unresolved. The V gene lost 4 bases and the J gene lost 7 bases, with 11 bases spanning the gap. Per germline, CDR1 MDHEN and CDR2 SYDVKM. The CDR3 sequence is 12 residues long. Variable domain in full (rest from reference TRBV28 and TRBJ2-7): DVKVTQSSRYLVKRTGEKVFLECVQDMDHENMFWYRQDPGLGLRLIYFSYDVKMKEKGDIPEGYSVSREKKERFSLILESASTNQTSMYLCASSSQRVEQYFGPGTRLTVT.

The chain is built from TRBV20-1 and TRBJ1-6, with TRBD1 matching 9 bases. Germline CDR1 and CDR2: DFQATT and SNEGSKA (reference sequence). Trimming took 0 bases from V and 5 from J; bases not matched to a gene: 8. This CDR3 has 17 amino acids. The CDR3 sequence is CSARDPQTGGDNSPLHF. The CDR3 region has the DNA TGCAGTGCTAGAGATCCCCAGACAGGGGGTGATAATTCACCCCTCCACTTT.

This clonotype was detected a few times. This chain links TRBV20-1 with TRBJ2-1, with 8 positions matching TRBD2. The CDR3 is made up of 14 amino acids. Germline trimming cut 1 base from V and 5 bases from J; bases unmatched to any gene: 4. The germline gives CDR1 DFQATT, CDR2 SNEGSKA (reference sequence). This CDR3 reads CSARGTSRNNEQFF. The CDR3 region has the DNA TGCAGTGCTAGAGGGACTAGCAGAAACAATGAGCAGTTCTTC.

This clonotype appeared a few times. J is TRBJ2-5 and V is TRBV12-3 or TRBV12-4; D remains ambiguous. Trimming pared 11 bases from V and 3 bases from J, leaving 19 bases between. The CDR3 contains 14 residues. The CDR3 here is CACTNTPSKETQYF. The CDR3 DNA is TGTGCCTGCACAAACACCCCCAGCAAAGAGACCCAGTACTTC.

This clonotype has more than one count but fewer than ten. The CDR3 sequence is CSVEDRGGADYGYTF. The CDR3 DNA sequence: TGCAGCGTTGAAGATCGTGGAGGGGCGGACTATGGCTACACCTTC. The chain recombines TRBV29-1 with TRBJ1-2, with D possibly matching TRBD1 (5 bases). Trimming stripped 0 bases from V and 3 bases from J, with 14 bases between. Germline loops: CDR1 SQVTM, CDR2 ANQGSEA. The CDR3 length is 15 residues. Using reference TRBV29-1 and TRBJ1-2 for the parts outside the CDR3, the full variable domain is SAVISQKPSRDICQRGTSLTIQCQVDSQVTMMFWYRQQPGQSLTLIATANQGSEATYESGFVIDKFPISRPNLTFSTLTVSNMSPEDSSIYLCSVEDRGGADYGYTFGSGTRLTVV.

In the case of this clonotype: A read error is possible here, since a much larger clone lies one base away. CDR3 DNA: TGTACCAGCAGCTTAACTCATGACTATCTCTACGAGCAGTACTTC. This encodes CTSSLTHDYLYEQYF. V gene TRBV7-3 combines with J gene TRBJ2-7; tentative D call: TRBD2 (5 bases). The CDR3 spans 15 residues. Germline loops: CDR1 SGHTA, CDR2 FQGTGA.

The chain combines TRBV6-2 or TRBV6-3 with TRBJ2-7; D could derive from TRBD1 or TRBD2 (5 bases each). CDR1 and CDR2 from the germline V gene are MNHEY and SVGEGT. The CDR3 has 16 amino acids. V gave up 2 bases and J gave up 2 bases, with 16 bases separating them. CDR3 sequence (DNA): TGTGCCAGCAGTTACCCAGGGACCGGGATCACCTACGAGCAGTACTTC. It codes for CASSYPGTGITYEQYF.

About this clonotype: This may be a read error, as it is one base from a much larger clone. This chain joins TRBV12-3 or TRBV12-4 and TRBJ2-4, with 8 nucleotides matching TRBD2. The closer fit of TRBJ2-7 to the DNA end suggests the J call may be wrong. This CDR3 is 15 amino acids long. The CDR3 loop is CTSSLAGLGSYEQYF. In DNA form, the CDR3 reads TGTACCAGCAGTTTAGCGGGACTCGGCTCCTACGAGCAGTACTTC.

A remark on this clonotype: At one end the junction does not follow the germline gene, possibly because of a read error. The V call is TRBV7-8, the J call TRBJ2-1, with 10 bases matching TRBD2. The germline V gene has CDR1 SGHVS and CDR2 FQNEAQ. The CDR3 totals 15 residues. The CDR3 sequence is CASSLAGETGHEQFF. CDR3 nucleotide sequence: TGTGCCAGCAGCCTAGCGGGGGAAACGGGCCATGAGCAGTTCTTC.

There are a few counts of this clonotype. In nucleotides, the CDR3 is TGTGCCAGCACCTCAACTAGCGTAAGCACAGATACGCAGTATTTT. Encoded protein: CASTSTSVSTDTQYF. This chain joins TRBV6-2 or TRBV6-3 and TRBJ2-3; 7 bases agree with TRBD2. The CDR3 sequence is 15 residues long. V dropped 7 bases and J dropped 0; count of bases not matched to a gene: 7. Germline V gene data show CDR1 as MNHEY and CDR2 as SVGEGT.

This clonotype was seen only a few times. The chain joins TRBV5-1 to TRBJ1-1; TRBD1 is a possible D gene (5 bases). The germline V and J ends were trimmed by 4 bases and 2 bases, with 12 bases remaining between them. In germline, CDR1 is SGHRS, CDR2 YFSETQ. This CDR3 has 14 residues. The CDR3 reads CASSAGLVNTEAFF. The CDR3 coding sequence is TGCGCCAGCAGCGCAGGGTTGGTTAACACTGAAGCTTTCTTT.